These 12 T cell receptor beta chains were all obtained from the same sample, sequenced in a study of CD8 T cells in ankylosing spondylitis. TCRdb re-derived calls from the 5' RACE reads in MiXCR, one entry per CDR3 protein. The sample carries fewer than 350,000 distinct CDR3 sequences, approximately 10% recorded once. Sequencing was done on a sample of blood, either unsorted or a sorted T cell fraction (not recorded which). These receptors all come from a female donor with ankylosing spondylitis or in good health (not recorded which).

This clonotype has at least ten counts. The V and J genes are TRBV28 and TRBJ2-1; 7 bases are shared with TRBD2. Germline V CDR1 and CDR2: MDHEN, SYDVKM. V was pared by 4 bases and J by 0 bases, with 9 bases of the junction left unmatched. The CDR3 is made up of 17 amino acids. The CDR3 spells CASSYAKRGSSYNEQFF. The CDR3 DNA is TGTGCCAGCAGTTACGCAAAACGCGGGAGCTCCTACAATGAGCAGTTCTTC.

Notes on this clonotype: A read error is possible here, since a much larger clone lies one base away. The V and J genes are TRBV7-2 and TRBJ2-5; a weak D match, TRBD2 (6 bases). The germline V gene encodes CDR1 SGHTA and CDR2 FQGNSA. The CDR3 has 14 amino acids. Trimming took 4 bases from V and 4 from J, leaving 13 bases between them. CDR3: CASSSTRMAETQYF. CDR3 bases: TGTGCCAGCAGCTCGACTAGGATGGCAGAGACCCAGTACTTC.

This clonotype came up many times. CDR3 bases: TGTGCCAGCAGTTTAGAAGCGGGGATGAATCAGCCCCAGCATTTT. This translates into CASSLEAGMNQPQHF. The genes are TRBV12-3 or TRBV12-4 and TRBJ1-5; D call uncertain. V was trimmed by 1 base and J by 4 bases, leaving 11 bases between them. There are 15 residues in the CDR3.

In this sample, this clonotype turned up many times. The rearrangement joins TRBV5-1 to TRBJ2-1; TRBD2 matches at 10 bases. CDR1 is SGHRS, CDR2 YFSETQ, per germline. The CDR3 sequence is 19 residues long. Losses at the gene ends were 0 bases for V and 2 bases for J; bases not matched to a gene: 11. The CDR3, as DNA: TGCGCCAGCAGCTTGGCCGGGGCGCTAGCGGGAGACCCCTACAATGAGCAGTTCTTC. Residues: CASSLAGALAGDPYNEQFF.

The chain employs TRBV5-1 and TRBJ2-3; TRBD2 matches at 7 bases. J gave up 0 bases and V 5 bases, and 9 bases lay outside the gene matches. The CDR3 sequence is 16 residues long. Germline CDR1 SGHRS, CDR2 YFSETQ. CDR3 coding DNA: TGCGCCAGCAGTTCTGCTCGAGCGGGGAGCACAGATACGCAGTATTTT. Its protein is CASSSARAGSTDTQYF.

The sample holds many counts of this clonotype. V and J are TRBV27 and TRBJ2-7, with a possible D match to TRBD2 (5 bases). Per germline, CDR1 MNHEY and CDR2 SMNVEV (reference sequence). The V gene lost 4 bases and the J gene lost 1 base, with 17 bases spanning the gap. This CDR3 comprises 16 residues. As DNA, the CDR3 is TGTGCCAGCAGTTCCGGGATCAAAGGTCCGTCCTACGAGCAGTACTTC. It encodes CASSSGIKGPSYEQYF.

This clonotype has ten or more counts. The rearrangement joins TRBV29-1 to TRBJ2-7, with D unclear. Trimming shortened V by 4 bases and J by 4 bases, and 11 bases separated the two germline ends. This CDR3 comprises 12 residues. Germline assignment: CDR1 SQVTM and CDR2 ANQGSEA. CDR3 sequence: CSVVWDGYEQYF. The CDR3 region has the DNA TGCAGCGTTGTATGGGATGGATACGAGCAGTACTTC.

This clonotype appeared a few times. This sequence joins TRBV12-3 or TRBV12-4 and TRBJ1-1; a weak D match, TRBD1 (5 bases). The length of the CDR3 is 14 residues. V was pared by 5 bases and J by 2 bases, with 12 bases between. This chain's CDR3 is CASSTDSFNTEAFF. CDR3 sequence (DNA): TGTGCCAGCAGTACCGACAGTTTTAACACTGAAGCTTTCTTT.

The chain recombines TRBV29-1 with TRBJ1-1; a possible D gene is TRBD1 (5 bases). Trimming took off 4 bases at V and 4 bases at J, with 13 bases between the two ends. This CDR3 has 13 residues. From germline, CDR1 is SQVTM and CDR2 ANQGSEA. The CDR3: CSVGGRVSTEAFF. CDR3 coding DNA: TGCAGCGTTGGGGGCAGGGTGAGCACTGAAGCTTTCTTT.

This clonotype was counted a few times. This rearrangement joins TRBV19 to TRBJ1-6; 9 bases align to TRBD1. Germline CDR1 is LNHDA and CDR2 is SQIVND (reference sequence). J gave up 7 bases and V 5 bases, and 12 bases lay outside the gene matches. This CDR3 spans 17 amino acids. CDR3 residues: CASSPTGQGERNSPLHF. The CDR3 DNA is TGTGCCAGTAGTCCTACGGGACAGGGAGAGAGGAATTCACCCCTCCACTTT.

This clonotype showed up many times. The chain has TRBV29-1 and TRBJ1-1; the D gene is possibly TRBD1 (6 bases). Trimming took 6 bases from V and 8 from J, leaving 10 bases between them. This CDR3 region has 10 residues. CDR1 and CDR2 (germline): SQVTM, ANQGSEA. The CDR3 bases are TGCAGCGTAGCCGGGACAGAAGCTTTCTTT. Translation gives CSVAGTEAFF.

Comments on this clonotype: With a much larger clone just one base away, this may be a read error. The chain joins TRBV27 to TRBJ2-1; D is unclear. Trimming left V 3 bases short and J 6 bases short, with 6 bases between. Germline V gene sequence: CDR1 MNHEY, CDR2 SMNVEV (reference sequence). The CDR3 is made up of 12 amino acids. CDR3: CASSLNFNEQFF. CDR3 coding DNA: TGTGCCAGCAGTTTGAACTTCAATGAGCAGTTCTTC.